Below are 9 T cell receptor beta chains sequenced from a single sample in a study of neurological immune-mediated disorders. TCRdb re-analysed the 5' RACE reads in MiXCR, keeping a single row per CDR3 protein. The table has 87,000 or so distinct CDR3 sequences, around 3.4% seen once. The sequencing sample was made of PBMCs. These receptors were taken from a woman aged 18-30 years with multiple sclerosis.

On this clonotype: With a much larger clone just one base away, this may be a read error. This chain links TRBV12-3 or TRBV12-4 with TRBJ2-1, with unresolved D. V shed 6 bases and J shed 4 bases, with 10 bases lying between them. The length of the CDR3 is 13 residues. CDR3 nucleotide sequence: TGTGCCAGCAGCCCCACGATGTACAATGAGCAGTTCTTC. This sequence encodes CASSPTMYNEQFF.

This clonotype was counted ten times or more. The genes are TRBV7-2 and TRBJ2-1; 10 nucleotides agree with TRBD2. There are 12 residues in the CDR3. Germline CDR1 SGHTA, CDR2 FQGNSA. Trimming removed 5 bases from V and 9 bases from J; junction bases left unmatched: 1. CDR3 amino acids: CASSTSGIEQFF. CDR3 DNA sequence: TGTGCCAGCAGCACTAGCGGGATTGAGCAGTTCTTC.

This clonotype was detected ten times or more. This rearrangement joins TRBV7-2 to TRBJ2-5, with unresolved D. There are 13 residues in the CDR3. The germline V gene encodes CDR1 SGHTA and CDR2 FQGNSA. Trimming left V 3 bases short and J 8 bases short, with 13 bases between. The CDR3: CASSFKFAETQYF. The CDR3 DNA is TGTGCCAGCAGCTTTAAGTTCGCGGAAACCCAGTACTTC.

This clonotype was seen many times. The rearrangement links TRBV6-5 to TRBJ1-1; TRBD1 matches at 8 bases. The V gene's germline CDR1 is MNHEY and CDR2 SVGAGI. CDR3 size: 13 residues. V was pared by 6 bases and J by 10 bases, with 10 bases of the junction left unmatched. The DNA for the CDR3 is TGTGCCAGCAGATCCCCAGGGGGCGAGGTAGCTTTCTTT. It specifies CASRSPGGEVAFF.

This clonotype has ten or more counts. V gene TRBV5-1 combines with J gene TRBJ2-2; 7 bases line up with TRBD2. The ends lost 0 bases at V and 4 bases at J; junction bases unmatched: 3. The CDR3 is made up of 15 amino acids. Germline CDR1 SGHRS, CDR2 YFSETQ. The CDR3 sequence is CASSLEVAGTGELFF. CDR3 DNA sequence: TGCGCCAGCAGCTTGGAGGTAGCGGGCACCGGGGAGCTGTTTTTT.

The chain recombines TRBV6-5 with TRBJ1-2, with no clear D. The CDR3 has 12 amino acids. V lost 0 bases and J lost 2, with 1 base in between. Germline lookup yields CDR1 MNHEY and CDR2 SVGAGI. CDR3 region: CASSYSNYGYTF. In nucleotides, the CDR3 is TGTGCCAGCAGTTACTCCAACTATGGCTACACCTTC.

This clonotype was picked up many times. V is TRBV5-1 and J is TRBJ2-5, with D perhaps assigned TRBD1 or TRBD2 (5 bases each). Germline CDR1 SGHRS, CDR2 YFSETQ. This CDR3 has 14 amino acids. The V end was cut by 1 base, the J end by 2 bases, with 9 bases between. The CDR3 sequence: CASSLTGRQETQYF. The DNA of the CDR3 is TGCGCCAGCAGCTTGACGGGACGGCAAGAGACCCAGTACTTC.

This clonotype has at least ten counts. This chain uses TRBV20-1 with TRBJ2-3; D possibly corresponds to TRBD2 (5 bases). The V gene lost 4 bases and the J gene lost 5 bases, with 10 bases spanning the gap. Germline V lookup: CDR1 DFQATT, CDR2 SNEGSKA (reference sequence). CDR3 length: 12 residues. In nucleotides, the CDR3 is TGCAGTGCTAATGTTGCGGGAGATACGCAGTATTTT. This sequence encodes CSANVAGDTQYF.

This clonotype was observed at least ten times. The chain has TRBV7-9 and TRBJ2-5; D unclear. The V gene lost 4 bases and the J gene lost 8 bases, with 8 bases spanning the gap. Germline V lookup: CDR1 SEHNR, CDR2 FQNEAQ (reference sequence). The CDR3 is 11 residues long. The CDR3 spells CASSSVRTQYF. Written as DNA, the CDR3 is TGTGCCAGCAGCTCCGTTCGAACCCAGTACTTC.